These 9 T cell receptor beta chains came from one sample sequenced in a study of blood T cell repertoires in COVID-19. TCRdb's table, derived via immunoSEQ multiplex PCR, lists solely in-frame clones and lacks some. The repertoire holds fewer than 350,000 clones, less than 85% seen once, with 1.9% in the top ten. The sequenced material came from PBMCs or T cells enriched from blood (not recorded which). The receptors originated from a woman aged 25 to 39 who had been exposed to COVID-19.

The V and J genes are TRBV19 and TRBJ2-7; 11 bases fit TRBD2. Germline V gene sequence: CDR1 LNHDA, CDR2 SQIVND (reference sequence). The CDR3 sequence is 15 residues long. V lost 10 bases to trimming and J lost 5 bases; unmatched junction nucleotides: 13. The CDR3 nucleotides are TGTGCCACCGGACTAGCGGGTGTGCGTGGGGACGAGCAGTACTTC. This translates into CATGLAGVRGDEQYF.

The genes are TRBV27 and TRBJ1-2, with TRBD1 matching 7 bases. With 6 bases clipped from V and 4 bases from J, the junction kept 5 bases outside the gene matches. CDR1 is MNHEY, CDR2 SMNVEV, per germline (reference sequence). The CDR3 is made up of 13 amino acids. CDR3 nucleotide sequence: TGTGCCAGCAGCCACGGGACAGTCTATGGCTACACCTTC. Amino acids: CASSHGTVYGYTF.

The chain combines TRBV20-1 with TRBJ1-3; maybe TRBD1 (6 bases). Germline V gives CDR1 DFQATT, CDR2 SNEGSKA (reference sequence). The CDR3 contains 11 residues. Between the trimmed V and J ends, which lost 0 bases and 10 bases, there was a span of 7 bases. As DNA, the CDR3 is TGCAGTGCTAGAGAAGGGGGAACCATATATTTT. Its protein product is CSAREGGTIYF.

The CDR3 loop reads CASSPAGWDSETQYF. The CDR3 DNA is TGTGCCAGTAGTCCGGCAGGGTGGGATAGTGAGACCCAGTACTTC. The chain employs TRBV19 and TRBJ2-5; the D gene is possibly TRBD1 (5 bases). Per germline, CDR1 LNHDA and CDR2 SQIVND (reference sequence). V lost 5 bases and J lost 5, with 18 bases in between. This CDR3 is 15 amino acids long.

This clone has a single count. This sequence joins TRBV28 and TRBJ2-2, with 7 bases identical to TRBD2. The CDR3 is 18 amino acids. Losses at the gene ends were 1 base for V and 1 base for J; bases not matched to a gene: 9. CDR1 and CDR2 from the germline V gene are MDHEN and SYDVKM. CDR3 coding DNA: TGTGCCAGCAGTTTATTGGCGGGAGACCCCCTGAACACCGGGGAGCTGTTTTTT. Its translation is CASSLLAGDPLNTGELFF.

The gene calls are TRBV28 and TRBJ1-6, with a possible D match to TRBD1 (5 bases). The V end lost 6 bases, the J end lost 8 bases, and 17 bases lay between the germline ends. Germline V gene lookup returns CDR1 MDHEN and CDR2 SYDVKM. The CDR3 runs 15 residues. CDR3 region: CASSPIRTSDSPLHF. CDR3 coding DNA: TGTGCCAGCAGCCCAATTAGGACATCTGATTCACCCCTCCACTTT.

V usage is TRBV28 and J usage is TRBJ2-5; 11 positions match TRBD1. Trimming took 5 bases from V and 10 from J; bases not matched to a gene: 12. Germline loops: CDR1 MDHEN, CDR2 SYDVKM. The CDR3 loop spans 15 amino acids. The CDR3 sequence: CASSAKAGTGGDQYF. The CDR3 coding sequence is TGTGCCAGCAGTGCTAAGGCCGGGACAGGGGGTGACCAGTACTTC.

In its sample, this clone was seen many times. V and J are TRBV7-8 and TRBJ2-2; a possible D gene is TRBD1 (5 bases). CDR1 is SGHVS and CDR2 is FQNEAQ in the germline V gene. The CDR3 loop spans 14 amino acids. V was trimmed by 1 base and J by 8 bases, leaving 11 bases between them. The CDR3 protein is CASSLVGLQGELFF. CDR3 DNA sequence: TGTGCCAGCAGCTTAGTGGGGCTACAGGGGGAGCTGTTTTTT.

The J gene is TRBJ1-1, the V gene TRBV12-3 or TRBV12-4, with 7 bases matching TRBD1. The CDR3 is 13 residues long. J lost 3 bases, V lost 5 bases, and 3 bases had no gene match. The CDR3 reads CASSNRGDTEAFF. For the CDR3, the DNA is TGTGCCAGCAGTAACAGGGGAGACACTGAAGCTTTCTTT.